This T cell receptor (beta chain) was recovered during a study of vaccination and CD4 T cells after COVID-19. About the study: The study collected post-vaccine samples a median approximately 70 days after dose two, with a range of 14 to 241. The cells were exposed to overlapping spike peptides originating from SARS-CoV-2, HCoV-NL63, HCoV-OC43 and HCoV-229E for stimulation.

V shed 3 bases, J shed 6 bases, and the junction held 6 bases outside the gene matches. Germline V lookup: CDR1 LNHDA, CDR2 SQIVND (reference sequence). The CDR3 runs to 15 residues. The Oncomine TCR Beta short-read assay sequenced DNA from cultured CD4+ T cells. TCRdb reprocessed the PCR reads with MiXCR, giving one entry per CDR3 protein. The sample includes 10,000 to 15,000 distinct CDR3 sequences, 45% to 55% of them seen just once. In regard to this clonotype: Antigen: not known.

The treatment denotes: approximately 9-day PBMC culture with coronavirus spike peptide pools or control peptides (ViraFEST assay). On days 3 and 7, half the medium was swapped for fresh IL-2-containing medium. This TCR came from a human donor who had recovered from COVID-19. The chain links TRBV19 to TRBJ1-5, with 9 bases that match TRBD1. Sample: CD4+ T cells from blood, cultured in vitro. The CDR3 here is CASSIRDRVVQPQHF. The CDR3 coding sequence is TGTGCCAGTAGTATTCGGGACAGGGTTGTTCAGCCCCAGCATTTT.